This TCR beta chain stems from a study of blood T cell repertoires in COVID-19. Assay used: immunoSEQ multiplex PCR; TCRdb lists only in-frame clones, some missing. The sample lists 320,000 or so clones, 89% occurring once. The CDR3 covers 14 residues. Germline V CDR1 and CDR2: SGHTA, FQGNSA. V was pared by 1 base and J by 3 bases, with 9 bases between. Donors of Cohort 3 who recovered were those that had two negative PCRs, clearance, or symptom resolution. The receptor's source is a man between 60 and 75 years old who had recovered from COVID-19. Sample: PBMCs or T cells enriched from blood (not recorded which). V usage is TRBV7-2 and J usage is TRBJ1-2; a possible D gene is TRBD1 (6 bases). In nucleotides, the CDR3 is TGTGCCAGCAGCTTAGACAGGGATGACTATGGCTACACCTTC. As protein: CASSLDRDDYGYTF. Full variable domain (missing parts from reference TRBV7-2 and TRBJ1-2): GAGVSQSPSNKVTEKGKDVELRCDPISGHTALYWYRQSLGQGLEFLIYFQGNSAPDKSGLPSDRFSAERTGGSVSTLTIQRTQQEDSAVYLCASSLDRDDYGYTFGSGTRLTVV.